This TCR beta chain was obtained from a study of human T cells and chemical hapten exposure. Across the study: Weekly diphenylcyclopropenone doses were given to patients' scalps across the approximately 26-week study.

Trimming shortened V by 7 bases and J by 10 bases, and 17 bases separated the two germline ends. Germline loops: CDR1 SGHTA, CDR2 FQGNSA. The CDR3 extends over 14 amino acids. This sample's time point: pre-sensitization, week 0. Treatment reported: therapeutic diphenylcyclopropenone sensitization with weekly scalp DPC. Regarding the study as a whole: The study found that PT1 expanded TCR counts correlated positively with patch test score.

This clonotype has a handful of counts. The antigen is unknown. TCRdb redid the calling of the RACE reads with MiXCR, one entry per CDR3 protein. The profile shows some 250,000 distinct CDR3 sequences, around 7.3% of them singletons. V gene TRBV7-2 combines with J gene TRBJ1-6, with a possible D match to TRBD1 (5 bases). This clonotype was sampled from a man aged 18 to 29 with alopecia areata. Some clones in this sample may be carry-over from other donors' samples. The source material was whole blood, sampled in connection with sensitization to the hapten diphenylcyclopropenone (DPC). In DNA form, the CDR3 reads TGTGCCAGCACCCTAGTGGGGGAAGGCTCACCCCTCCACTTT. As protein: CASTLVGEGSPLHF.